This T cell receptor beta chain was obtained from a study of T-cell reconstitution after alpha-beta-depleted transplantation in children. This clonotype appeared a few times. Its antigen remains unidentified. Preparation of the TCRbeta library was carried out with unique molecular identifiers. One entry per CDR3 protein, called by TCRdb with MiXCR from the PCR reads. The table has approximately 520,000 distinct CDR3 sequences, around 10% seen once; the top ten hold less than 15%. Study findings and constraints: Reportedly, roughly two months post-transplant, alpha-beta T cells arose from several hundred expanded graft clones. Once a year had passed after transplant, T-cell counts and diversity came mostly from newly produced T cells. The study traced high day-60 TCRbeta diversity in some patients to surviving recipient T cells and thymic progenitors.

CDR3 size: 16 residues. V was clipped by 4 bases and J by 7 bases, with 20 bases between them. The sequences come from PBMCs, mostly from graft donor cells, collected 180 days after TCRalphabeta/CD19-depleted stem cell transplant. The chain uses TRBV23-1 and TRBJ2-1; possible D gene TRBD2, 5 bases. TRBV23-1 is designated an ORF whose function remains uncertain. This TCR was sampled from a female patient aged 2-9 years who had a stem cell transplant for aplastic anemia, so the T cells may come from the graft donor. The CDR3 nucleotides are TGCGCCAGCAGTCCTCCCGGCGGGCAGAATAGAAATGAGCAGTTCTTC. Its translation: CASSPPGGQNRNEQFF.